Listed here are 19 T cell receptor beta chains from one sample, sequenced in a study of response to subunit inactivated influenza vaccine. TCRdb itself ran the RT-PCR reads through MiXCR, one entry per CDR3 protein. The sample consists of 500,000 to 600,000 distinct CDR3 sequences, around 10% of them appearing once. This same sample was also part of a study on T cells expressing NK-cell markers. That source reports: A 5'RACE template switching approach incorporating UMIs was used to make TCR beta cDNA.

The sample was PBMCs from blood, taken on the day of vaccination. The receptors shown here come from a man aged 50 to 60 who received an inactivated influenza vaccine.

Points on this clonotype: A junction boundary mismatches the germline segment, possibly from a read error. CDR3 DNA sequence: TGCAGCGTACCCGGGACAGACTCCTACGAGCAGAACTTC. This sequence encodes CSVPGTDSYEQNF. The J gene is TRBJ2-7, the V gene TRBV29-1, with 7 bases identical to TRBD1. The CDR3 has 13 amino acids. CDR1 and CDR2 (germline): SQVTM, ANQGSEA.

This clonotype occurred a few times. This chain connects TRBV10-3 to TRBJ2-7; 10 nucleotides agree with TRBD1. Germline CDR1 ENHRY, CDR2 SYGVKD. The V segment lost 10 bases and the J segment 4 bases; nucleotides outside the gene matches: 19. The CDR3 extends over 17 amino acids. CDR3 coding DNA: TGTGCCACCTCCTACAGAGCCCCGGGACAGGGGAGTTACGAGCAGTACTTC. It yields the protein CATSYRAPGQGSYEQYF.

This clonotype was counted at least ten times. CDR3 in amino acids: CASSLREGYTIYF. The CDR3, as DNA: TGTGCCAGCAGTTTACGGGAGGGTTACACCATATATTTT. V usage is TRBV12-3 or TRBV12-4 and J usage is TRBJ1-3; D unclear. The length of the CDR3 is 13 residues. V was clipped by 2 bases and J by 8 bases, with 10 bases between them.

The chain is built from TRBV10-3 and TRBJ1-1; no reliable D call. Germline lookup yields CDR1 ENHRY and CDR2 SYGVKD. V lost 7 bases and J lost 8, with 20 bases in between. The length of the CDR3 is 14 residues. This chain's CDR3 is CAIKVRQDSSEAFF. CDR3 coding DNA: TGTGCCATCAAGGTCAGGCAGGATAGTTCCGAAGCTTTCTTT.

This clonotype was found a few times. This chain links TRBV10-2 with TRBJ2-2; possible D gene TRBD1, 5 bases. There are 12 residues in the CDR3. V was clipped by 6 bases and J by 4 bases, with 6 bases between them. CDR1 is WSHSY, CDR2 SAAADI, per germline. The CDR3 bases are TGCGCCAGCAGAGGGGCCACCGGGGAGCTGTTTTTT. It is translated as CASRGATGELFF.

This clonotype came up a few times. The V and J genes are TRBV20-1 and TRBJ2-5; 7 nucleotides line up with TRBD1. CDR1 is DFQATT, CDR2 SNEGSKA, per germline (reference sequence). The CDR3 sequence is 12 residues long. J lost 5 bases, V lost 6 bases, and 6 bases had no gene match. DNA of the CDR3: TGCAGTGCCCAGACAGGGATCGAGACCCAGTACTTC. This codes for CSAQTGIETQYF.

This clonotype was detected only a few times. The chain recombines TRBV28 with TRBJ2-3; either TRBD1 or TRBD2 may fit D (5 bases each). CDR1 is MDHEN, CDR2 SYDVKM, per germline. Trimming removed 8 bases at V and 0 bases at J, with 15 bases between. CDR3 length: 15 residues. DNA of the CDR3: TGTGCCAGCGGGGGTCGCGGTACTAGCACAGATACGCAGTATTTT. As protein: CASGGRGTSTDTQYF.

The rearrangement links TRBV4-1 to TRBJ2-1; TRBD1 matches at 7 bases. The CDR3 consists of 16 residues. Per the germline V gene, CDR1 is MGHRA and CDR2 is YSYEKL. V lost 0 bases and J lost 4; bases outside the gene matches: 6. CDR3 DNA sequence: TGCGCCAGCAGCCAAGAAACAGGGGCCCTTTACAATGAGCAGTTCTTC. Its translation: CASSQETGALYNEQFF.

This clonotype was seen ten or more times. This chain links TRBV5-1 with TRBJ2-5; no firm D call. Germline assignment: CDR1 SGHRS and CDR2 YFSETQ. With 7 bases removed from V and 5 bases from J, the gap between germline ends came to 18 bases. The CDR3 loop spans 14 amino acids. The CDR3 sequence is CASSPQASGETQYF. Written as DNA, the CDR3 is TGCGCCAGCTCGCCCCAAGCGTCGGGTGAGACCCAGTACTTC.

This chain links TRBV19 with TRBJ2-2, with D perhaps matching TRBD2 (5 bases). V lost 7 bases to trimming and J lost 8 bases, with 8 bases between them. There are 11 residues in the CDR3. Germline CDR1 is LNHDA and CDR2 is SQIVND (reference sequence). CDR3 sequence reads: CASTRAGELFF. The CDR3 DNA follows: TGTGCCAGTACGCGGGCGGGGGAGCTGTTTTTT.

CDR3 nucleotide sequence: TGCAGTGCCCGACAAGGACATCGGGATTCACCCCTCCACTTT. Encoded protein: CSARQGHRDSPLHF. The V gene is TRBV20-1, the J gene TRBJ1-6, with D perhaps matching TRBD1 (5 bases). The CDR3 contains 14 residues. CDR1 DFQATT and CDR2 SNEGSKA come from the germline V gene (reference sequence). V shed 6 bases and J shed 8 bases, with 17 bases lying between them.

This clonotype occurred a few times. The chain uses TRBV4-1 and TRBJ1-6; unclear D gene. Germline lookup yields CDR1 MGHRA and CDR2 YSYEKL. The CDR3 extends over 16 amino acids. Trimming shortened V by 0 bases and J by 7 bases, and 13 bases separated the two germline ends. The CDR3 here is CASSQDNRPGNSPLHF. Written as DNA, the CDR3 is TGCGCCAGCAGCCAAGATAATCGTCCGGGGAATTCACCCCTCCACTTT.

This clonotype was found a few times. The gene calls are TRBV5-1 and TRBJ2-7; 7 bases match TRBD2. This CDR3 contains 15 residues. Germline CDR1 reads SGHRS; CDR2 reads YFSETQ. With 2 bases clipped from V and 6 bases from J, the junction kept 11 bases outside the gene matches. CDR3 protein: CASSFSGGSLGEQYF. Here the CDR3 DNA reads TGCGCCAGCAGCTTTAGCGGCGGGAGTTTGGGCGAGCAGTACTTC.

In its sample, this clonotype was seen a few times. This rearrangement joins TRBV15 to TRBJ1-1; TRBD1 might be the D (6 bases). There are 17 residues in the CDR3. Germline V gives CDR1 LNHNV, CDR2 YYDKDF (reference sequence). V was pared by 0 bases and J by 2 bases, with 16 bases between. CDR3 protein: CATSRDRARGANTEAFF. CDR3 DNA: TGTGCCACCAGCAGAGACCGGGCCAGGGGAGCCAACACTGAAGCTTTCTTT.

This chain connects TRBV15 to TRBJ2-4; possibly TRBD2 for D (5 bases). CDR1 is LNHNV, CDR2 YYDKDF, per germline (reference sequence). This CDR3 is 18 amino acids long. V lost 6 bases to trimming and J lost 0 bases, with 21 bases between them. CDR3 region: CATRPTSGNQIAKNIQYF. CDR3 bases: TGTGCCACCAGACCTACCTCGGGAAACCAAATAGCCAAAAACATTCAGTACTTC. The full variable domain, rest sourced from reference TRBV15 and TRBJ2-4, is DAMVIQNPRYQVTQFGKPVTLSCSQTLNHNVMYWYQQKSSQAPKLLFHYYDKDFNNEADTPDNFQSRRPNTSFCFLDIRSPGLGDTAMYLCATRPTSGNQIAKNIQYFGAGTRLSVL.

This clonotype was detected ten times or more. The genes are TRBV6-2 or TRBV6-3 and TRBJ2-1, with D perhaps TRBD1 or TRBD2 (6 bases each). Looked up from germline, CDR1 is MNHEY and CDR2 is SVGEGT. V was clipped by 5 bases and J by 4 bases, with 21 bases between them. The CDR3 covers 17 residues. The CDR3 region has the DNA TGTGCCAGCAGTATAATAGGGGGAGGCCGATTATACAATGAGCAGTTCTTC. This translates into CASSIIGGGRLYNEQFF.

J is TRBJ1-5 and V is TRBV7-2; D is ambiguous. Trimming removed 5 bases from V and 3 bases from J, with 8 bases in between. This CDR3 is built from 13 residues. The V gene's germline CDR1 is SGHTA and CDR2 FQGNSA. CDR3 coding DNA: TGTGCCAGCAGCCATGGCACCAATCAGCCCCAGCATTTT. Its translation is CASSHGTNQPQHF.

The genes are TRBV29-1 and TRBJ2-1, with D hard to call. Between the trimmed V and J ends, which lost 4 bases and 3 bases, there was a span of 10 bases. CDR3 length: 13 amino acids. CDR1 is SQVTM and CDR2 is ANQGSEA in the germline V gene. The CDR3 sequence: CSVANFNYNEQFF. The DNA of the CDR3 is TGCAGCGTTGCAAACTTTAACTACAATGAGCAGTTCTTC.

This clonotype was seen a handful of times. The chain employs TRBV20-1 and TRBJ2-1, with a tentative D call TRBD1 (6 bases). This CDR3 spans 14 amino acids. From germline, CDR1 is DFQATT and CDR2 SNEGSKA (reference sequence). V was cut by 4 bases and J by 2 bases, with 12 bases left in between. CDR3 residues: CSAILRGTYNEQFF. CDR3 DNA sequence: TGCAGTGCTATACTCAGGGGAACCTACAATGAGCAGTTCTTC.